This T cell receptor beta chain was identified during a study of radiotherapy plus CTLA-4 blockade in lung cancer. Study results and caveats: Among reported predictors of response, early blood T cell clone dynamics with interferon-beta performed best. Peripheral blood showed expansion of tumor-derived TCR clones after radiotherapy and ipilimumab.

The study gave focal radiation plus ipilimumab CTLA-4 blockade to patients with chemo-refractory metastatic non-small-cell lung cancer. The CDR3 loop spans 16 amino acids. Per germline, CDR1 LGHNA and CDR2 YSLEER. Trimming took off 4 bases at V and 0 bases at J, with 15 bases between the two ends. A note on this clone: Its antigen is not identified.

The protocol was immunoSEQ multiplex PCR, while the TCRdb copy is restricted to in-frame clones and leaves out a portion. The table includes 50,000 or so clones, 70% to 80% detected once. This TCR was sampled from a human donor with non-small cell lung cancer who had stable disease on radiotherapy plus ipilimumab. Sequences were derived from peripheral blood, sampled from a patient treated with radiotherapy plus ipilimumab. V is TRBV4-3 and J is TRBJ1-2; TRBD1 might be the D (5 bases). CDR3 loop: CASSPQGDSANYGYTF. The CDR3 DNA reads as TGCGCCAGCAGCCCCCAAGGTGACAGTGCTAACTATGGCTACACCTTC.